A selection of T cell receptor beta chains follows, all from one sample in a study of human T cells and chemical hapten exposure. TCRdb redid the calling of the RACE reads with MiXCR, one entry per CDR3 protein. The data hold about 300,000 distinct CDR3 sequences, with about 5% observed a single time. This material consisted of whole blood, taken in connection with sensitization to the hapten diphenylcyclopropenone (DPC). Receptors originate from a woman aged 18 to 35 with alopecia areata. Some clones in this sample may be carry-over from other donors' samples. Each CDR3 is given with its conserved first and last residue. Each record gives: J gene, V gene, CDR3 length, CDR3 protein.

j_call: TRBJ1-3
v_call: TRBV7-9
cdr3_length: 15
cdr3_aa: CASSLEGAVRNTIYF

j_call: TRBJ2-1
v_call: TRBV15
cdr3_length: 14
cdr3_aa: CATSSGQTYNEQFF

j_call: TRBJ2-1
v_call: TRBV24-1
cdr3_length: 15
cdr3_aa: CATSDRRGAYNEQFF

j_call: TRBJ1-1
v_call: TRBV5-6
cdr3_length: 17
cdr3_aa: CASSLAAGGFSNTEAFF

j_call: TRBJ1-1
v_call: TRBV2
cdr3_length: 16
cdr3_aa: CASRGRTGNPNTEAFF

j_call: TRBJ2-3
v_call: TRBV5-1
cdr3_length: 15
cdr3_aa: CASSVTGALVDTQYF

j_call: TRBJ2-3
v_call: TRBV7-9
cdr3_length: 12
cdr3_aa: CAGTGSTDTQYF

j_call: TRBJ1-3
v_call: TRBV27
cdr3_length: 12
cdr3_aa: CASGVSGNTIYF

j_call: TRBJ2-7
v_call: TRBV5-4
cdr3_length: 15
cdr3_aa: CASSLVGGATREQYF

j_call: TRBJ1-5
v_call: TRBV12-3/TRBV12-4
cdr3_length: 13
cdr3_aa: CASSQEFGQPQHF

j_call: TRBJ1-6
v_call: TRBV5-1
cdr3_length: 13
cdr3_aa: CASTQGENSPLHF

j_call: TRBJ2-1
v_call: TRBV6-4
cdr3_length: 14
cdr3_aa: CASSDEERGHEQFF

j_call: TRBJ2-2
v_call: TRBV18
cdr3_length: 15
cdr3_aa: CASSPIAGPTGELFF

j_call: TRBJ1-4
v_call: TRBV5-1
cdr3_length: 15
cdr3_aa: CASSSEGLTNEKLFF

j_call: TRBJ2-3
v_call: TRBV7-8
cdr3_length: 18
cdr3_aa: CASSRVTSGAANTDTQYF

j_call: TRBJ2-3
v_call: TRBV27
cdr3_length: 17
cdr3_aa: CASSLPRSGGASDTQYF

j_call: TRBJ2-1
v_call: TRBV12-3/TRBV12-4
cdr3_length: 14
cdr3_aa: CASRLAGGNNEQFF

j_call: TRBJ1-6
v_call: TRBV6-5
cdr3_length: 14
cdr3_aa: CASRDTGYNSPLHF

j_call: TRBJ2-3
v_call: TRBV7-2
cdr3_length: 14
cdr3_aa: CASSLGPGTDTQYF

j_call: TRBJ1-1
v_call: TRBV6-5
cdr3_length: 14
cdr3_aa: CASLLGAGATEAFF

j_call: TRBJ2-3
v_call: TRBV20-1
cdr3_length: 13
cdr3_aa: CSARGQDTDTQYF

j_call: TRBJ2-5
v_call: TRBV10-3
cdr3_length: 13
cdr3_aa: CAIRVALQETQYF

j_call: TRBJ2-3
v_call: TRBV6-1
cdr3_length: 13
cdr3_aa: CASSVRRTDTQYF

j_call: TRBJ2-7
v_call: TRBV13
cdr3_length: 16
cdr3_aa: CASSGRLSRGTYEQYF

j_call: TRBJ1-2
v_call: TRBV5-1
cdr3_length: 14
cdr3_aa: CASSLGLAGYGYTF

j_call: TRBJ1-4
v_call: TRBV18
cdr3_length: 17
cdr3_aa: CASSPAPGTGYLWKLFF

j_call: TRBJ1-1
v_call: TRBV13
cdr3_length: 16
cdr3_aa: CASSLKANGGGTEAFF

j_call: TRBJ1-5
v_call: TRBV10-3
cdr3_length: 14
cdr3_aa: CATNPSGFNQPQHF

j_call: TRBJ2-1
v_call: TRBV5-4
cdr3_length: 15
cdr3_aa: CDSRTGLAGANEQFF

j_call: TRBJ2-1
v_call: TRBV7-2
cdr3_length: 16
cdr3_aa: CASSHRDSTSYNEQFF

j_call: TRBJ2-1
v_call: TRBV28
cdr3_length: 16
cdr3_aa: CASTYLGGGPYNEQFF

j_call: TRBJ2-2
v_call: TRBV12-3/TRBV12-4
cdr3_length: 16
cdr3_aa: CASNILAGTSTGELFF

j_call: TRBJ1-2
v_call: TRBV6-6
cdr3_length: 13
cdr3_aa: CASDSAGGGGYTF

j_call: TRBJ1-5
v_call: TRBV6-2/TRBV6-3
cdr3_length: 16
cdr3_aa: CASSYSLRGAWQPQHF

j_call: TRBJ2-1
v_call: TRBV11-1
cdr3_length: 15
cdr3_aa: CASTPVESALNEQFF

j_call: TRBJ2-7
v_call: TRBV13
cdr3_length: 12
cdr3_aa: CASSLNTYEQYF

j_call: TRBJ1-1
v_call: TRBV7-2
cdr3_length: 13
cdr3_aa: CASSPRDSRGAFF

j_call: TRBJ2-2
v_call: TRBV3-1
cdr3_length: 15
cdr3_aa: CASSPGGRPAGELFF

j_call: TRBJ2-6
v_call: TRBV18
cdr3_length: 12
cdr3_aa: CATDIGANVLTF

j_call: TRBJ2-4
v_call: TRBV7-2
cdr3_length: 20
cdr3_aa: CASALRGLAGGLRAKNIQYF

j_call: TRBJ2-3
v_call: TRBV2
cdr3_length: 15
cdr3_aa: CASSETGVGTDTQYF

j_call: TRBJ2-2
v_call: TRBV12-3/TRBV12-4
cdr3_length: 15
cdr3_aa: CASSLQGAKAGELFF

j_call: NA
v_call: TRBV7-8
cdr3_length: 13
cdr3_aa: CASSPTGNQPQYF

j_call: TRBJ1-5
v_call: TRBV6-2/TRBV6-3
cdr3_length: 15
cdr3_aa: CASSRWRTSNQPQHF

j_call: TRBJ2-6
v_call: TRBV7-2
cdr3_length: 18
cdr3_aa: CASSYSRGGSSGANVLTF

j_call: TRBJ2-7
v_call: TRBV7-3
cdr3_length: 15
cdr3_aa: CASSLMPGQSYEQYF

j_call: TRBJ2-3
v_call: TRBV6-6
cdr3_length: 12
cdr3_aa: CASSYSEPASYF

j_call: TRBJ2-1
v_call: TRBV7-2
cdr3_length: 17
cdr3_aa: CASSPDRPGHSSNEQFF